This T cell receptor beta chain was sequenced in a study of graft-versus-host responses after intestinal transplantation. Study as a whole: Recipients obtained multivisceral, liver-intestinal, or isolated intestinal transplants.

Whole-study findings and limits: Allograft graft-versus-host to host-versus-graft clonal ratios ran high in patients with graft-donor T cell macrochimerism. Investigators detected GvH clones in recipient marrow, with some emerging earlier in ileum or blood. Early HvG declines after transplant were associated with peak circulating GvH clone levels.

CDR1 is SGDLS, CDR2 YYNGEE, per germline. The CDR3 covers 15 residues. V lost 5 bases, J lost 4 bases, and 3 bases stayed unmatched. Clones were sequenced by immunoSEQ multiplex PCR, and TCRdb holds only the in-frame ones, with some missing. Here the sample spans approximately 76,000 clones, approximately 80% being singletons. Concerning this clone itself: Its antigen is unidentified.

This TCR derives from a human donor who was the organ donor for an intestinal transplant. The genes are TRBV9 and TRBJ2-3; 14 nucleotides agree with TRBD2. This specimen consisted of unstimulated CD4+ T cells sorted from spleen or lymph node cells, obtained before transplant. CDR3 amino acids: CASRGTSGGSDTQYF. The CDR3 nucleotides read TGTGCCAGCAGAGGGACTAGCGGGGGATCAGATACGCAGTATTTT.